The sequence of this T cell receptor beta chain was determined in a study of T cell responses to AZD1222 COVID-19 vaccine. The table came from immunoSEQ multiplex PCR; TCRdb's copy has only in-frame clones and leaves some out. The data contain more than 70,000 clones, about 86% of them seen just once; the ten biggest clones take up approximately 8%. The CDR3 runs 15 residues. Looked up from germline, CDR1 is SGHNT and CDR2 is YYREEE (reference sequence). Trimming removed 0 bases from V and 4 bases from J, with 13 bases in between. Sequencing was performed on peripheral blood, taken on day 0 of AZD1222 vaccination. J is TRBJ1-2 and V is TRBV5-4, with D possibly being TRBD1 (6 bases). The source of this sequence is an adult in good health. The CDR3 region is CASSLDTGIIYGYTF. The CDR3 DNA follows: TGTGCCAGCAGCTTGGATACAGGGATAATCTATGGCTACACCTTC.